This section outlines one T cell receptor (beta chain) sequence together with its context. Its cognate antigen is unknown. Sequenced by immunoSEQ multiplex PCR; TCRdb stores in-frame clones only, minus some. Of about 100,000 clones detected, approximately 91% appear once; the ten largest clones hold around 1.7%. These data come from a study of T cell responses to AZD1222 COVID-19 vaccine. Points from the study as a whole: It should be noted that donors were predominantly white British and more often female, and clonal diversity was possibly underestimated.

CDR1 is SGHAT, CDR2 FQDESV, per germline (reference sequence). V shed 5 bases and J 4 bases; nucleotides not matched to a gene: 9. The CDR3 contains 15 residues. The sequenced sample was peripheral blood, obtained on day 0 of AZD1222 vaccination. This receptor was identified in an adult in good health. The chain recombines TRBV11-1 with TRBJ2-7; TRBD1 agrees at 9 bases. The CDR3 sequence is CASSRRRTGDYEQYF. CDR3 DNA: TGTGCCAGCAGCCGACGGAGGACAGGGGATTACGAGCAGTACTTC.